This T cell receptor beta chain was found in a study of blood T cell repertoires in COVID-19. Study-level information: Some COVID-19 samples were acute and others convalescent; all came from the United States, Italy and Spain. Sample material is recorded as cDNA or gDNA derived from T cells, B-cell-depleted T cells, or PBMCs.

CDR1 LNHNV and CDR2 YYDKDF come from the germline V gene (reference sequence). The CDR3 sequence is 15 residues long. Trimming removed 4 bases at V and 2 bases at J, with 12 bases between. In the source study's methods: The assay estimated nucleated cells by amplifying reference gene primers. Using immunoSEQ multiplex PCR, the repertoire was profiled, and TCRdb retains in-frame clones only, with some absent. D and trimming were read from the DNA, whereas the V and J calls and clone size are those reported in that table. Found here are roughly 92,000 clones, around 90% of them singletons; the top ten hold approximately 4%.

The sequenced sample consisted of peripheral blood. This receptor was obtained from a woman aged 80 or over with active or convalescent COVID-19. The chain links TRBV15 to TRBJ1-5, with a tentative D call TRBD1 (5 bases). This CDR3 is CATSKGTVGNQPQHF. The CDR3 DNA is TGTGCCACCAGCAAAGGGACTGTTGGCAATCAGCCCCAGCATTTT. Filled out from reference TRBV15 and TRBJ1-5, the complete variable domain reads DAMVIQNPRYQVTQFGKPVTLSCSQTLNHNVMYWYQQKSSQAPKLLFHYYDKDFNNEADTPDNFQSRRPNTSFCFLDIRSPGLGDTAMYLCATSKGTVGNQPQHFGDGTRLSIL.